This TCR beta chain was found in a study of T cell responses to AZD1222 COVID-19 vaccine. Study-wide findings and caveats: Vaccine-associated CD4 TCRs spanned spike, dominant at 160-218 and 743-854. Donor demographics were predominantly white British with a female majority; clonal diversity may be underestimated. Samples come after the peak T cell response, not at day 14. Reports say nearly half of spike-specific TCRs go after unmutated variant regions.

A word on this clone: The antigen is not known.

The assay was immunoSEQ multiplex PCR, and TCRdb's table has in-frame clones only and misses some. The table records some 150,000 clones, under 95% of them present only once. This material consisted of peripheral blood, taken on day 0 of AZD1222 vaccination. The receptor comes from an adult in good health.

CDR3 sequence reads: CASSLEGAKGYEQYF. CDR3 sequence (DNA): TGCGCCAGCAGCTTGGAGGGGGCTAAGGGGTACGAGCAGTACTTC. This sequence joins TRBV5-1 and TRBJ2-7; TRBD1 matches 7 bases. Germline V gene lookup returns CDR1 SGHRS and CDR2 YFSETQ. The ends lost 0 bases at V and 4 bases at J; junction bases unmatched: 7. The CDR3 has 15 residues.